Here is one T cell receptor beta chain with its context. The germline V gene has CDR1 SGHKS and CDR2 YYEKEE (reference sequence). The CDR3 has 15 residues. V shed 4 bases and J 0 bases; nucleotides not matched to a gene: 5. This specimen belongs to a study of blood T cell repertoires in COVID-19. Study summary: The origin of the acute and convalescent COVID-19 samples was the United States, Italy and Spain.

Repertoires were generated with immunoSEQ multiplex PCR, while TCRdb's copy carries only in-frame clones and drops some. Among under 200,000 clones listed, around nine tenths were seen once. Sequenced input: peripheral blood. The TCR comes from a man aged 40-49 years with active or convalescent COVID-19. The V gene is TRBV5-5, the J gene TRBJ2-7; 9 bases are a match to TRBD1. CDR3 in amino acids: CASSTGTGSSYEQYF. For the CDR3, the DNA is TGTGCCAGCAGCACCGGGACAGGGAGCTCCTACGAGCAGTACTTC. Based on the CDR3 plus reference TRBV5-5 and TRBJ2-7, the full variable domain is DAGVTQSPTHLIKTRGQQVTLRCSPISGHKSVSWYQQVLGQGPQFIFQYYEKEERGRGNFPDRFSARQFPNYSSELNVNALLLGDSALYLCASSTGTGSSYEQYFGPGTRLTVT.